The sequence of this TCR beta chain was determined in a study of monozygotic twins with inflammatory bowel disease (dated by TCRdb to about 2019). At the level of the whole study: In total, roughly 28 monozygotic twin pairs made up the full study: 19 Danish pairs, all IBD-discordant, plus nine German pairs, of which four were IBD-concordant and five were IBD-discordant. Each individual had, on average, about 151 000 unique TCRalpha sequences and 181 000 unique TCRbeta sequences available for analysis. The search for disease-associated traits relied mainly on comparing, within discordant pairs, IBD patients with their genetically identical healthy co-twins. The paper as a whole reports these results and caveats: Different T cell subtypes could not be distinguished in the analysis. Because patients were on differing immunosuppressive treatments, the repertoires may have picked up extra background noise and inter-individual variability. Repertoire similarity did not differ between concordant and discordant twins, possibly due to limited statistical power. IBD patients shared fewer clonotypes with other individuals than healthy twins did, most markedly in patients showing signs of disease activity. TCRbeta repertoire diversity, by inverse Simpson index, was decreased in IBD patients compared with their healthy co-twins. No single strong signal or clonotype linked to IBD turned up in the results, so the idea that one exists was not supported.

Library generation was performed with 5' RACE. Each TCR library was prepared from about 3.5 ug of total RNA. For each sample, cDNA synthesis was carried out in eight separate reactions using SMARTScribe reverse transcriptase. Unique molecular identifiers containing a 6-nucleotide sample barcode were introduced through template switching during cDNA synthesis. Two nested PCRs of roughly 15 and 9 cycles amplified the TCRalpha and TCRbeta cDNA, and bead purification followed each PCR. Before amplification, cDNA was treated with uracil DNA-glycosylase and purified using the QIAquick PCR purification kit. The second PCR was the step at which Illumina TruSeq-compatible adapters and sample-specific barcodes were added. Library quality and concentration were checked on TapeStation and Qubit, and libraries were pooled at roughly 5.1 ng each. Sequencing of pooled libraries was carried out on an Illumina HiSeq2500 single-index Rapid Run using 2 x 100 bp reads and custom sequencing primers. In the authors' own workflow: PCR and sequencing errors were corrected by UMI-based consensus assembly using MiGEC version 1.2.6. MiXCR version 2.1.1 was used for V(D)J alignment, clonotype assembly and CDR3 extraction. Normalisation of gene usage, clonotype sharing and MAIT/NKT TCR abundance was achieved by analysing the top 1000, 10 000 and 20 000 clonotypes per sample. Diversity was computed as the inverse Simpson index with the vegan R package after downsampling to 27 000 UMIs. Paired Mann-Whitney U tests were applied to discordant twin pairs, and Benjamini-Hochberg correction was used for multiple testing. Based on TCRdb reprocessing of the reads, there is one entry per CDR3 protein sequence, and DNA is missing. The V and J calls here are based on TCRdb, not the publication. The sample table gives about 420,000 distinct CDR3 sequences. Less than 2.5% of the sample lies in the top ten.

Via the germline V gene (reference sequence), CDR1 is GTSNPN and CDR2 SVGIG. The CDR3 contains 12 residues, cysteine and phenylalanine counted. The protein alone is recorded here. From each donor, an approximately 2.3 ml peripheral blood sample was drawn into PAXgene tubes and stored at -80 degrees C. Without T cell sorting, total RNA was isolated from whole blood using the PAXgene blood miRNA kit on an automated QIAcube. Peripheral blood from monozygotic twin pairs concordant or discordant for inflammatory bowel disease was subjected to deep TCRalpha and TCRbeta repertoire profiling with unique molecular barcoding. For every twin pair, smoking habits were documented, and each individual was categorised as a current, former or never smoker. With regard to this clonotype: It lacks a known antigen.

This clonotype was sampled from a human donor with ulcerative colitis or Crohn's disease, or a healthy co-twin of an affected twin (not recorded which). The rearrangement combines TRBV30 with TRBJ2-1; TCRdb names TRBD2, which stays unverified in the absence of DNA. The specimen sequenced was blood. CDR3 protein: CAWSVRGDEQFF.